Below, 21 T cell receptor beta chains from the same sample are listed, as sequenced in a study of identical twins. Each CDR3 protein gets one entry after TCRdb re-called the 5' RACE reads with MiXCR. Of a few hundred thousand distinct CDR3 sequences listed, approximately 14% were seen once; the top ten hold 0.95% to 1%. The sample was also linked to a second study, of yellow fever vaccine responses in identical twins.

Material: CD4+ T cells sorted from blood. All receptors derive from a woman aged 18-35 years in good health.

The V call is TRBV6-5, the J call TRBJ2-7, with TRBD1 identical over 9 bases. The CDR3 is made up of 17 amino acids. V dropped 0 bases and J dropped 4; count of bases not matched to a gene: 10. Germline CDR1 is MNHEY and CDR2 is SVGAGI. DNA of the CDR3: TGTGCCAGCAGTTACTCTCCGGGACAGGGTCCCTATTACGAGCAGTACTTC. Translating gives CASSYSPGQGPYYEQYF.

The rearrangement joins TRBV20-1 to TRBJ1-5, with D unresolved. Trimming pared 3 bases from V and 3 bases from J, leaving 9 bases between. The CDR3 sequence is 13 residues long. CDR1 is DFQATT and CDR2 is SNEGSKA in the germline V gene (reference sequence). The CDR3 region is CSASWGLNQPQHF. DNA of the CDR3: TGCAGTGCTAGCTGGGGTCTCAATCAGCCCCAGCATTTT.

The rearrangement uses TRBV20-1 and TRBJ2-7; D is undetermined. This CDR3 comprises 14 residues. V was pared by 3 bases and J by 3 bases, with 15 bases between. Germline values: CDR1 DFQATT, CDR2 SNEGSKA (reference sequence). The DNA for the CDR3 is TGCAGTGCTAGCTCTCGACTTATGGTCTACGAGCAGTACTTC. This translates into CSASSRLMVYEQYF.

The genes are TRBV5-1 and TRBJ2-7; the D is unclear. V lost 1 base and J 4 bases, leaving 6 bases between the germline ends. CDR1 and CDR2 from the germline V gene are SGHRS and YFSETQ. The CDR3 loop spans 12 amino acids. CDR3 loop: CASSLNFYEQYF. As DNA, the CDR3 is TGCGCCAGCAGCTTGAACTTTTACGAGCAGTACTTC.

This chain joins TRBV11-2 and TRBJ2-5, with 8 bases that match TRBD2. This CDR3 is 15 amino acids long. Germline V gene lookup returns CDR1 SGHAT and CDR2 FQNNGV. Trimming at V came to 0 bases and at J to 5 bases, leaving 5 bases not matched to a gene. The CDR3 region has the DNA TGTGCCAGCAGCTTAGATCGGGGGGGGTTGGAGACCCAGTACTTC. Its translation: CASSLDRGGLETQYF.

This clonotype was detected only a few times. CDR3 loop: CASSLGGQVSETQYF. CDR3 DNA sequence: TGCGCCAGCAGCTTGGGGGGACAAGTATCAGAGACCCAGTACTTC. The V gene is TRBV5-1, the J gene TRBJ2-5; D possibly corresponds to TRBD1 (6 bases). CDR1 and CDR2 from the germline V gene are SGHRS and YFSETQ. The CDR3 runs 15 residues. V dropped 0 bases and J dropped 4 bases, with 13 bases sitting between them. Full variable domain (remainder filled in from reference TRBV5-1 and TRBJ2-5): KAGVTQTPRYLIKTRGQQVTLSCSPISGHRSVSWYQQTPGQGLQFLFEYFSETQRNKGNFPGRFSGRQFSNSRSEMNVSTLELGDSALYLCASSLGGQVSETQYFGPGTRLLVL.

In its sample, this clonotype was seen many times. The chain's CDR3 is CASSLGADSNQPQHF. DNA of the CDR3: TGTGCCAGCAGCCTAGGGGCTGATAGCAATCAGCCCCAGCATTTT. The chain couples TRBV12-3 or TRBV12-4 to TRBJ1-5; a weak D match, TRBD1 (5 bases). Between the trimmed V and J ends, which lost 6 bases and 0 bases, there was a span of 12 bases. This CDR3 comprises 15 residues.

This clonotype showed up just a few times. The CDR3 bases are TGTGCCAGCAGCTTAGCTAGCGGGACAAACAATGAGCAGTTCTTC. Translation: CASSLASGTNNEQFF. The genes are TRBV7-2 and TRBJ2-1; TRBD2 matches at 8 bases. Germline CDR1 reads SGHTA; CDR2 reads FQGNSA. Trimming cost V 0 bases and J 5 bases; bases outside gene matches: 3. The CDR3 loop spans 15 amino acids.

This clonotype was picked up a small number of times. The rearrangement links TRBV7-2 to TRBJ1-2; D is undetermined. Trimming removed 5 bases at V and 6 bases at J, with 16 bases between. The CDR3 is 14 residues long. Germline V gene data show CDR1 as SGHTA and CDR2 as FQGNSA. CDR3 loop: CASSTAWTENGYTF. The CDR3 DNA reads TGTGCCAGCAGCACCGCCTGGACTGAGAATGGCTACACCTTC.

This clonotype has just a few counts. CDR3 residues: CASAGTGLQPQHF. The CDR3 nucleotides are TGTGCCAGCGCTGGGACAGGGCTTCAGCCCCAGCATTTT. The rearrangement uses TRBV6-2 or TRBV6-3 and TRBJ1-5; TRBD1 matches at 9 bases. Germline loops: CDR1 MNHEY, CDR2 SVGEGT. The CDR3 covers 13 residues. J was trimmed by 6 bases and V by 8 bases; bases with no gene match: 5.

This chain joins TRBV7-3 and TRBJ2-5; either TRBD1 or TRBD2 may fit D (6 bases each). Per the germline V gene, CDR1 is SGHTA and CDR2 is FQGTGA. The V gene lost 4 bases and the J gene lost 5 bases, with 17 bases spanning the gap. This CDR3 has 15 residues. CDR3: CASSSGGLGGETQYF. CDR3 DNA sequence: TGTGCCAGCAGCTCCGGGGGCCTAGGGGGGGAGACCCAGTACTTC.

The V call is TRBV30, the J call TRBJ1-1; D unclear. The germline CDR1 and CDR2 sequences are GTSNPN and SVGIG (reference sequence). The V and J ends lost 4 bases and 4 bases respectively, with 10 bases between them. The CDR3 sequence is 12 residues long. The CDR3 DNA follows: TGTGCCTGGAATTCCCTCGGCACTGAAGCTTTCTTT. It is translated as CAWNSLGTEAFF.

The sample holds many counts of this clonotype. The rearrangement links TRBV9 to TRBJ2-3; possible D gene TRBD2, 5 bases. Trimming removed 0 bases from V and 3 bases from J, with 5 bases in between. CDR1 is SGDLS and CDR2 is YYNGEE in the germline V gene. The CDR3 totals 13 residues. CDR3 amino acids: CASSVAGTDTQYF. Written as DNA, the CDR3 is TGTGCCAGCAGCGTAGCGGGGACAGATACGCAGTATTTT.

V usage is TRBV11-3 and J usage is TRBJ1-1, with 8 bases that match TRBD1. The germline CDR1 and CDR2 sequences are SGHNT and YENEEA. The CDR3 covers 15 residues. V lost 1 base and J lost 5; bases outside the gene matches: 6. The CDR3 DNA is TGTGCCAGCAGCTTAGGACAGGGGTTTGGTACTGAAGCTTTCTTT. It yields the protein CASSLGQGFGTEAFF.

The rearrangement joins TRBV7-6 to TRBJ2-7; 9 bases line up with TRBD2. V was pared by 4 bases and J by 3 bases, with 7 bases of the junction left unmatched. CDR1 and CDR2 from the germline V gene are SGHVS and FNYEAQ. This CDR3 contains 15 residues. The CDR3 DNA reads TGTGCCAGCAGCTCCCTAGCGGGGAGTAACTACGAGCAGTACTTC. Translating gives CASSSLAGSNYEQYF.

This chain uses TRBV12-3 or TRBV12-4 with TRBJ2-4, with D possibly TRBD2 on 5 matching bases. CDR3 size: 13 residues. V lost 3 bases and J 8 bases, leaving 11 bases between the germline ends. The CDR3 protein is CASSFGLGDIQYF. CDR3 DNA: TGTGCCAGCAGTTTTGGGCTGGGAGACATTCAGTACTTC.

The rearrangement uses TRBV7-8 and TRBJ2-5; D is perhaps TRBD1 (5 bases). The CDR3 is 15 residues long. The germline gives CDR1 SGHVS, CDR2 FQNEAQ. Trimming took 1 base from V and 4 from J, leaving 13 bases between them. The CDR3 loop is CASSLVRALGETQYF. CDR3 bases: TGTGCCAGCAGCTTAGTCAGGGCCCTGGGAGAGACCCAGTACTTC.

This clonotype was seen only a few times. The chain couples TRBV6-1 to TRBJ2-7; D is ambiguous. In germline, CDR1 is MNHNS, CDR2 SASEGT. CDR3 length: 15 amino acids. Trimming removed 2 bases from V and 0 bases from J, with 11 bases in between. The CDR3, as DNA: TGTGCCAGCAGTGAAATGAGGAGAATCTCCTACGAGCAGTACTTC. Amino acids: CASSEMRRISYEQYF.

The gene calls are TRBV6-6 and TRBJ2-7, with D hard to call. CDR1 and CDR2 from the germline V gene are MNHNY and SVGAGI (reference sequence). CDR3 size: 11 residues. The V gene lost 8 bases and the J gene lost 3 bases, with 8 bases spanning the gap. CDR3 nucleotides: TGTGCCAGCGGCTATAGCTACGAGCAGTACTTC. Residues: CASGYSYEQYF.

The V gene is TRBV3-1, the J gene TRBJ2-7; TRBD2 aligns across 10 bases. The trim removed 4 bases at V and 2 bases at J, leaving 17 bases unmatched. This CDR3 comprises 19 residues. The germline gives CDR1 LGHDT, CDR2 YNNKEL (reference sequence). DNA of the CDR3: TGTGCCAGCAGCCTTCCATCTTACCCTAGCGGGGGCAACACCTACGAGCAGTACTTC. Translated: CASSLPSYPSGGNTYEQYF.

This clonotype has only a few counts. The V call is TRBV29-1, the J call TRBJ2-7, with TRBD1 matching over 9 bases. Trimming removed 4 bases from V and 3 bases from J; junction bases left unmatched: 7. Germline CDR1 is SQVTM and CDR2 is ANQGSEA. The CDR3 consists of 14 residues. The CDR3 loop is CSVVVGTGLYEQYF. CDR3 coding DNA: TGCAGCGTTGTGGTTGGGACAGGGCTCTACGAGCAGTACTTC.